A single sample gave rise to the 25 T cell receptor beta chains below, sequenced in a study of type 1 regulatory T cells. These receptors have no identified antigens. Via MiXCR, TCRdb re-called the reads, giving one row per CDR3 protein. The sample lists around 23,000 distinct CDR3 sequences, about half seen once, with about 4.9% in the top ten. The sample consisted of cultured T cells, either the whole culture or a sorted T cell fraction (not recorded which). The receptors were gathered from a human donor in good health.

The chain recombines TRBV5-1 with TRBJ2-2; 8 nucleotides agree with TRBD1. V lost 0 bases to trimming and J lost 2 bases; unmatched junction nucleotides: 6. Germline-derived CDR1 and CDR2 are SGHRS and YFSETQ. The CDR3 extends over 17 amino acids. CDR3 in amino acids: CASSLVLTGGNTGELFF. The CDR3 nucleotides are TGCGCCAGCAGCTTGGTTCTAACAGGGGGAAACACCGGGGAGCTGTTTTTT.

This chain links TRBV3-1 with TRBJ1-2, with unresolved D. The V gene's germline CDR1 is LGHDT and CDR2 YNNKEL (reference sequence). CDR3 length: 13 amino acids. The germline V and J ends were trimmed by 4 bases and 2 bases, with 8 bases remaining between them. The CDR3 here is CASSPRHNYGYTF. In DNA, the CDR3 is TGTGCCAGCAGCCCTAGACACAACTATGGCTACACCTTC.

This clonotype has just a few counts. CDR3 in amino acids: CASSLVSQETQYF. The CDR3 region has the DNA TGTGCCAGCAGCTTGGTTAGTCAAGAGACCCAGTACTTC. J is TRBJ2-5 and V is TRBV5-4; no definite D call. Germline V gene data show CDR1 as SGHNT and CDR2 as YYREEE (reference sequence). The CDR3 length is 13 residues. Trimming took 0 bases from V and 2 from J, leaving 5 bases between them.

CDR3 protein: CASSQDLAGLYGYTF. The CDR3 nucleotides read TGTGCCAGCAGCCAAGATCTCGCGGGTCTCTATGGCTACACCTTC. The chain links TRBV4-2 to TRBJ1-2; D uncertain. The CDR3 is 15 residues long. Germline V CDR1 and CDR2: LGHNA, YNFKEQ. V shed 0 bases and J shed 4 bases, with 12 bases lying between them.

The V gene is TRBV5-5, the J gene TRBJ1-5; D might be TRBD1 (6 bases). This CDR3 spans 15 amino acids. Trimming took off 2 bases at V and 4 bases at J, with 13 bases between the two ends. Germline V gene data show CDR1 as SGHKS and CDR2 as YYEKEE (reference sequence). The CDR3 loop reads CASSFFGGENQPQHF. Written as DNA, the CDR3 is TGTGCCAGCAGCTTCTTTGGGGGCGAAAATCAGCCCCAGCATTTT.

V and J are TRBV7-8 and TRBJ2-7; 7 bases are shared with TRBD1. V shed 6 bases and J 4 bases; nucleotides not matched to a gene: 12. Per the germline V gene, CDR1 is SGHVS and CDR2 is FQNEAQ. The CDR3 extends over 15 amino acids. CDR3 amino acids: CASSKQGTSSYEQYF. In nucleotides, the CDR3 is TGTGCCAGCAGTAAACAGGGGACCTCAAGTTACGAGCAGTACTTC.

The V and J genes are TRBV9 and TRBJ2-1; possible D gene TRBD2, 6 bases. Trimming removed 4 bases from V and 3 bases from J, with 14 bases in between. Germline V gene sequence: CDR1 SGDLS, CDR2 YYNGEE. The length of the CDR3 is 15 residues. The CDR3 loop is CASSIRDSFYNEQFF. For the CDR3, the DNA is TGTGCCAGCAGCATCCGGGACTCGTTCTACAATGAGCAGTTCTTC.

The chain combines TRBV12-3 or TRBV12-4 with TRBJ1-4, with unresolved D. The V end lost 5 bases, the J end lost 0 bases, and 10 bases lay between the germline ends. CDR3 length: 15 residues. The CDR3 nucleotides read TGTGCCAGCAGTCTCGAATCGGCAACTAATGAAAAACTGTTTTTT. Translation gives CASSLESATNEKLFF.

The CDR3 nucleotides are TGCGCCAGCAGCTTGGACTTCCAGGACTCTGGCTACACCTTC. Residues: CASSLDFQDSGYTF. The rearrangement uses TRBV5-1 and TRBJ1-2; the D is unclear. Germline V lookup: CDR1 SGHRS, CDR2 YFSETQ. V gave up 0 bases and J gave up 7 bases, with 13 bases separating them. This CDR3 contains 14 residues.

This clonotype was recorded a few times. V usage is TRBV5-1 and J usage is TRBJ1-4; no reliable D call. Trimming removed 0 bases from V and 7 bases from J, with 7 bases in between. The CDR3 consists of 13 residues. From germline, CDR1 is SGHRS and CDR2 YFSETQ. The CDR3 DNA is TGCGCCAGCAGCTTGGGGGGATCTGAAAAACTGTTTTTT. This encodes CASSLGGSEKLFF. The full variable domain, completed using reference TRBV5-1 and TRBJ1-4, is KAGVTQTPRYLIKTRGQQVTLSCSPISGHRSVSWYQQTPGQGLQFLFEYFSETQRNKGNFPGRFSGRQFSNSRSEMNVSTLELGDSALYLCASSLGGSEKLFFGSGTQLSVL.

The chain has TRBV11-2 and TRBJ2-7; 8 nucleotides agree with TRBD2. The junction had 6 bases not matched to a gene; V was cut back by 3 bases and J by 5 bases. CDR1 and CDR2 (germline): SGHAT, FQNNGV. This CDR3 has 14 amino acids. This chain's CDR3 is CASSLGLVVHEQYF. As DNA, the CDR3 is TGTGCCAGCAGCTTGGGACTAGTAGTCCACGAGCAGTACTTC.

The rearrangement uses TRBV6-6 and TRBJ1-3; D is ambiguous. Trimming removed 6 bases from V and 3 bases from J, with 18 bases in between. The CDR3 is made up of 16 amino acids. Per the germline V gene, CDR1 is MNHNY and CDR2 is SVGAGI (reference sequence). The CDR3 DNA is TGTGCCAGCAGCACAGAAATCATTATCCGTGGAAACACCATATATTTT. Protein product: CASSTEIIIRGNTIYF.

This clonotype was picked up a small number of times. The genes are TRBV20-1 and TRBJ2-6; TRBD2 might be the D (5 bases). CDR1 is DFQATT and CDR2 is SNEGSKA in the germline V gene (reference sequence). V lost 3 bases to trimming and J lost 2 bases, with 8 bases between them. There are 14 residues in the CDR3. CDR3 residues: CSASIGTGANVLTF. CDR3 in DNA: TGCAGTGCTAGTATCGGGACTGGGGCCAACGTCCTGACTTTC.

A word on this clonotype: A far larger clone is one base from this, pointing to a likely read error. V usage is TRBV6-5 and J usage is TRBJ1-5; D is possibly TRBD1 (6 bases). From germline, CDR1 is MNHEY and CDR2 SVGAGI. The CDR3 runs 12 residues. The CDR3 bases are TGTGGCAGCAGCGGTGATAGGGGGAATAAGCATTTT. Its translation: CGSSGDRGNKHF.

This clonotype ranks as medium-sized. In nucleotides, the CDR3 is TGTGCCAGCAGGGGACAGGGGGCCTACGAGCAGTACTTC. The encoded protein is CASRGQGAYEQYF. The rearrangement joins TRBV6-5 to TRBJ2-7, with 11 bases identical to TRBD1. Germline CDR1 is MNHEY and CDR2 is SVGAGI. The CDR3 spans 13 residues. The V segment lost 6 bases and the J segment 2 bases; nucleotides outside the gene matches: 0.

The chain joins TRBV5-4 to TRBJ2-1; weak D call: TRBD2 (6 bases). Deletions cut 4 bases from V and 6 bases from J, with 17 bases between. CDR1 is SGHNT and CDR2 is YYREEE in the germline V gene (reference sequence). The CDR3 loop spans 15 amino acids. The CDR3 region is CASSIPGAKSNEQFF. DNA of the CDR3: TGTGCCAGCAGCATACCGGGAGCTAAGAGCAATGAGCAGTTCTTC.

This clonotype occurred a few times. The chain employs TRBV7-2 and TRBJ2-3; 11 bases agree with TRBD2. This CDR3 comprises 15 residues. Germline V gene sequence: CDR1 SGHTA, CDR2 FQGNSA. V was pared by 5 bases and J by 4 bases, with 5 bases of the junction left unmatched. CDR3 coding DNA: TGTGCCAGCAGCCCGCTACTAGCGGGGGCAGATACGCAGTATTTT. Its translation: CASSPLLAGADTQYF.

This clonotype has ten or more counts. The chain is built from TRBV11-2 and TRBJ2-5; D unclear. The V and J ends lost 8 bases and 5 bases respectively, with 6 bases between them. CDR3 length equals 10 residues. Looked up from germline, CDR1 is SGHAT and CDR2 is FQNNGV. This chain's CDR3 is CASGLETQYF. The CDR3 nucleotides are TGTGCCAGCGGGCTGGAGACCCAGTACTTC.

Only a few counts were recorded for this clonotype. The CDR3 is CASSQRNTEAFF. The CDR3 DNA reads TGTGCCAGCAGCCAAAGAAACACTGAAGCTTTCTTT. The rearrangement links TRBV3-1 to TRBJ1-1; D is unresolved. This CDR3 has 12 residues. The germline gives CDR1 LGHDT, CDR2 YNNKEL (reference sequence). Deletions cut 2 bases from V and 2 bases from J, with 3 bases between.

This sequence joins TRBV3-1 and TRBJ2-7, with D tentatively TRBD1 (5 bases). Germline-derived CDR1 and CDR2 are LGHDT and YNNKEL (reference sequence). CDR3 length equals 15 residues. V lost 0 bases and J lost 0, with 9 bases in between. CDR3 sequence (DNA): TGTGCCAGCAGCCAAGACAGGGATTTCTCCTACGAGCAGTACTTC. Translated, it gives CASSQDRDFSYEQYF.

The J gene is TRBJ1-6, the V gene TRBV18; possible D gene TRBD1, 5 bases. V lost 1 base and J lost 6, with 10 bases in between. The CDR3 consists of 15 residues. The germline CDR1 and CDR2 sequences are KGHSH and LQKENI. The CDR3 bases are TGTGCCAGCTCACCACTTGCGGGGGGTAATTCACCCCTCCACTTT. This translates into CASSPLAGGNSPLHF.

The chain carries TRBV20-1 and TRBJ1-5; D remains unclear. This CDR3 is built from 15 residues. Germline values: CDR1 DFQATT, CDR2 SNEGSKA (reference sequence). Trimming took off 2 bases at V and 3 bases at J, with 14 bases between the two ends. CDR3 nucleotide sequence: TGCAGTGCTAGATTGACGGGAAGACTCAATCAGCCCCAGCATTTT. This codes for CSARLTGRLNQPQHF.

Only a few counts were recorded for this clonotype. The rearrangement uses TRBV10-3 and TRBJ1-1; 8 positions agree with TRBD1. Unmatched junction bases numbered 7, after V lost 0 bases and J lost 4 bases. This CDR3 spans 16 amino acids. CDR1 is ENHRY, CDR2 SYGVKD, per germline. The CDR3 is CAISESRTGRSTEAFF. As DNA, the CDR3 is TGTGCCATCAGTGAGTCCAGGACAGGGAGGAGCACTGAAGCTTTCTTT.

This clonotype occurred a few times. V usage is TRBV27 and J usage is TRBJ2-7; 7 bases agree with TRBD2. CDR3 length: 15 residues. The germline gives CDR1 MNHEY, CDR2 SMNVEV (reference sequence). V dropped 10 bases and J dropped 5; count of bases not matched to a gene: 17. The CDR3 loop reads CATYTLGGGRNEQYF. CDR3 bases: TGTGCCACCTACACCTTGGGGGGGGGGAGGAACGAGCAGTACTTC.

This clonotype is medium-sized. This chain connects TRBV19 to TRBJ1-2, with a possible D match to TRBD1 (6 bases). Germline V gene data show CDR1 as LNHDA and CDR2 as SQIVND (reference sequence). V was trimmed by 6 bases and J by 1 base, leaving 12 bases between them. This CDR3 is built from 14 residues. CDR3 amino acids: CASSRGLINYGYTF. Written as DNA, the CDR3 is TGTGCCAGTAGCAGGGGACTGATTAACTATGGCTACACCTTC.